Each of the 30 T cell receptor beta chains below was sequenced from the same sample in a study of brain T cells in children with intractable seizures. As to time point: blood from clinic visit 5 months post-surgery; TSC patient then seizure free. This table comes from immunoSEQ multiplex PCR, and its TCRdb copy is limited to in-frame clones, with some not included. The sample has under 400,000 clones, roughly 92% seen once. Sequenced material: peripheral blood, taken about 5 months after surgery. These receptors originate from a boy less than two years old with tuberous sclerosis and intractable seizures.

The V gene is TRBV2, the J gene TRBJ1-1; TRBD1 agrees at 10 bases. V shed 7 bases and J 10 bases; nucleotides not matched to a gene: 18. The CDR3 is made up of 16 amino acids. Germline CDR1 SNHLY, CDR2 FYNNEI. The CDR3, as DNA: TGTGCCAGCATCACCCTAAGGGACAGGGGAATTAATGGAGCTTTCTTT. This gives the protein CASITLRDRGINGAFF.

The rearrangement uses TRBV5-1 and TRBJ2-3; D perhaps matches TRBD2 (6 bases). CDR1 and CDR2 (germline): SGHRS, YFSETQ. Trimming cost V 3 bases and J 2 bases, with 19 bases left between them. CDR3 length equals 17 residues. CDR3 sequence reads: CASSSKTSSTPTDTQYF. The CDR3 DNA sequence: TGCGCCAGCAGCTCAAAGACTAGTTCAACCCCCACAGATACGCAGTATTTT.

This chain links TRBV2 with TRBJ1-1; no clear D gene. The germline CDR1 and CDR2 sequences are SNHLY and FYNNEI. V was cut by 4 bases and J by 1 base, with 4 bases left in between. The CDR3 loop spans 12 amino acids. The DNA of the CDR3 is TGTGCCAGCAGTGTAGCGAACACTGAAGCTTTCTTT. This encodes CASSVANTEAFF.

A note on this clone: The junction does not match germline at one end; this may be a read error. The rearrangement joins TRBV10-3 to TRBJ2-2; TRBD1 matches at 10 bases. CDR3 length: 14 amino acids. CDR1 ENHRY and CDR2 SYGVKD come from the germline V gene. The chain's CDR3 is CAITGTGDTGELFF. The CDR3 nucleotides read TGTGCCATCACCGGGACAGGGGACACGGGGGAGCTGTTTTTT.

The gene calls are TRBV9 and TRBJ1-2, with D tentatively TRBD1 (6 bases). V lost 3 bases and J lost 8, with 38 bases in between. The CDR3 consists of 21 residues. Per the germline V gene, CDR1 is SGDLS and CDR2 is YYNGEE. The CDR3 DNA reads as TGTGCCAGCAGCGCATTTACCAATACAACATTAATTAAACAGGGAGTGGTAGGCTACACCTTC. Encoded protein: CASSAFTNTTLIKQGVVGYTF.

This clone occurred once. The chain recombines TRBV4-1 with TRBJ1-5; TRBD1 matches 7 bases. Germline CDR1 MGHRA, CDR2 YSYEKL. This CDR3 comprises 15 residues. V was pared by 0 bases and J by 2 bases, with 1 base of the junction left unmatched. The CDR3: CASSQDGTGNQPQHF. The CDR3 region has the DNA TGCGCCAGCAGCCAAGACGGGACAGGCAATCAGCCCCAGCATTTT.

V is TRBV5-1 and J is TRBJ1-2, with D uncertain. V dropped 2 bases and J dropped 3 bases, with 17 bases sitting between them. The CDR3 spans 16 residues. Per germline, CDR1 SGHRS and CDR2 YFSETQ. The CDR3 spells CASSFSVPGSDYGYTF. For the CDR3, the DNA is TGCGCCAGCAGCTTCTCGGTGCCGGGCTCGGACTATGGCTACACCTTC.

J is TRBJ1-6 and V is TRBV11-3; 8 nucleotides align to TRBD1. J lost 7 bases, V lost 2 bases, and 4 bases had no gene match. The CDR3 length is 15 residues. CDR1 is SGHNT and CDR2 is YENEEA in the germline V gene. This CDR3 is CASSLFRQGNSPLHF. As DNA, the CDR3 is TGTGCCAGCAGCTTATTCCGACAGGGGAATTCACCCCTCCACTTT.

This clone occurred once. The chain is built from TRBV11-2 and TRBJ2-7; 8 nucleotides align to TRBD2. In germline, CDR1 is SGHAT, CDR2 FQNNGV. CDR3 length equals 14 residues. The V gene end was trimmed by 5 bases and the J gene end by 3 bases; junction bases not matched to a gene: 6. The DNA for the CDR3 is TGTGCCAGCAGCCACGAGCGGGGGAGCTACGAGCAGTACTTC. It translates to CASSHERGSYEQYF. Filled out from reference TRBV11-2 and TRBJ2-7, the complete variable domain reads EAGVAQSPRYKIIEKRQSVAFWCNPISGHATLYWYQQILGQGPKLLIQFQNNGVVDDSQLPKDRFSAERLKGVDSTLKIQPAKLEDSAVYLCASSHERGSYEQYFGPGTRLTVT.

The chain uses TRBV19 and TRBJ2-5; TRBD1 aligns across 9 bases. CDR1 and CDR2 from the germline V gene are LNHDA and SQIVND (reference sequence). CDR3 length: 15 residues. V was pared by 6 bases and J by 2 bases, with 7 bases of the junction left unmatched. The CDR3 region has the DNA TGTGCCAGTAGGCCCTCAGGACAGGGGCAAGAGACCCAGTACTTC. As protein: CASRPSGQGQETQYF. Variable domain in full (rest from reference TRBV19 and TRBJ2-5): DGGITQSPKYLFRKEGQNVTLSCEQNLNHDAMYWYRQDPGQGLRLIYYSQIVNDFQKGDIAEGYSVSREKKESFPLTVTSAQKNPTAFYLCASRPSGQGQETQYFGPGTRLLVL.

CDR3 amino acids: CASKNGQGSNYGYTF. CDR3 nucleotides: TGTGCCAGCAAAAACGGACAGGGATCTAACTATGGCTACACCTTC. This rearrangement joins TRBV6-5 to TRBJ1-2, with TRBD1 identical over 8 bases. The CDR3 runs to 15 residues. CDR1 is MNHEY, CDR2 SVGAGI, per germline. The ends lost 7 bases at V and 0 bases at J; junction bases unmatched: 7.

The genes are TRBV5-5 and TRBJ2-3; perhaps TRBD2 as D (6 bases). This CDR3 is built from 15 residues. V gave up 0 bases and J gave up 2 bases, with 10 bases separating them. Germline CDR1 SGHKS, CDR2 YYEKEE (reference sequence). The CDR3 protein is CASSLAGRDTDTQYF. The CDR3 DNA is TGTGCCAGCAGCTTGGCTGGGCGGGACACAGATACGCAGTATTTT. Together with reference TRBV5-5 and TRBJ2-3, the CDR3 gives the full variable domain: DAGVTQSPTHLIKTRGQQVTLRCSPISGHKSVSWYQQVLGQGPQFIFQYYEKEERGRGNFPDRFSARQFPNYSSELNVNALLLGDSALYLCASSLAGRDTDTQYFGPGTRLTVL.

The chain uses TRBV19 and TRBJ1-1; 10 bases match TRBD1. Unmatched junction bases numbered 1, after V lost 5 bases and J lost 4 bases. The length of the CDR3 is 13 residues. Germline CDR1 LNHDA, CDR2 SQIVND (reference sequence). CDR3 coding DNA: TGTGCCAGTAGTTGGACAGGGGGCACTGAAGCTTTCTTT. This encodes CASSWTGGTEAFF.

The chain employs TRBV6-6 and TRBJ1-3; D call uncertain. V gave up 2 bases and J gave up 4 bases, with 15 bases separating them. Germline lookup yields CDR1 MNHNY and CDR2 SVGAGI (reference sequence). The CDR3 spans 16 residues. The CDR3 here is CASSYEGVVSGNTIYF. The CDR3 region has the DNA TGTGCCAGCAGTTACGAGGGCGTCGTGTCGGGAAACACCATATATTTT.

The chain carries TRBV7-9 and TRBJ2-1; D unresolved. Germline lookup yields CDR1 SEHNR and CDR2 FQNEAQ (reference sequence). The CDR3 extends over 14 amino acids. With 5 bases removed from V and 6 bases from J, the gap between germline ends came to 14 bases. The CDR3 reads CASSAAGELNEQFF. The CDR3 DNA reads TGTGCCAGCAGCGCGGCTGGAGAACTCAATGAGCAGTTCTTC. The full variable domain, rest sourced from reference TRBV7-9 and TRBJ2-1, is DTGVSQNPRHKITKRGQNVTFRCDPISEHNRLYWYRQTLGQGPEFLTYFQNEAQLEKSRLLSDRFSAERPKGSFSTLEIQRTEQGDSAMYLCASSAAGELNEQFFGPGTRLTVL.

This CDR3 reads CASSLVQGRIYTEAFF. Written as DNA, the CDR3 is TGTGCCAGCAGCTTAGTACAGGGTCGGATATACACTGAAGCTTTCTTT. The chain joins TRBV11-2 to TRBJ1-1; a possible D gene is TRBD1 (6 bases). The V and J ends lost 1 base and 3 bases respectively, with 15 bases between them. Per the germline V gene, CDR1 is SGHAT and CDR2 is FQNNGV. This CDR3 contains 16 residues.

The chain has TRBV19 and TRBJ1-5, with 9 bases fitting TRBD1. Trimming took 1 base from V and 6 from J; bases not matched to a gene: 7. This CDR3 region has 16 residues. Germline values: CDR1 LNHDA, CDR2 SQIVND (reference sequence). The CDR3 nucleotides read TGTGCCAGTAGTATAGGGGGACAGGGATGGGGTCAGCCCCAGCATTTT. It is translated as CASSIGGQGWGQPQHF. The variable domain in full, completed from reference TRBV19 and TRBJ1-5, reads DGGITQSPKYLFRKEGQNVTLSCEQNLNHDAMYWYRQDPGQGLRLIYYSQIVNDFQKGDIAEGYSVSREKKESFPLTVTSAQKNPTAFYLCASSIGGQGWGQPQHFGDGTRLSIL.

Written as DNA, the CDR3 is TGTGCCAGCAGTTACCCGGGACATGTCAATCAGCCCCAGCATTTT. Amino acid sequence: CASSYPGHVNQPQHF. This chain joins TRBV6-5 and TRBJ1-5; D is possibly TRBD1 (6 bases). The V gene lost 2 bases and the J gene lost 3 bases, with 11 bases spanning the gap. This CDR3 has 15 amino acids. The V gene's germline CDR1 is MNHEY and CDR2 SVGAGI.

The genes are TRBV19 and TRBJ1-5; unclear D gene. The CDR3 covers 14 residues. V lost 3 bases, J lost 2 bases, and 8 bases lay in between. Germline V gene lookup returns CDR1 LNHDA and CDR2 SQIVND (reference sequence). The CDR3 DNA follows: TGTGCCAGTAGTATCGATCGGGGCAATCAGCCCCAGCATTTT. It encodes CASSIDRGNQPQHF. Supplemented by reference TRBV19 and TRBJ1-5, the full variable domain reads DGGITQSPKYLFRKEGQNVTLSCEQNLNHDAMYWYRQDPGQGLRLIYYSQIVNDFQKGDIAEGYSVSREKKESFPLTVTSAQKNPTAFYLCASSIDRGNQPQHFGDGTRLSIL.

The chain links TRBV2 to TRBJ2-1; 9 positions match TRBD2. Germline V gene lookup returns CDR1 SNHLY and CDR2 FYNNEI. The CDR3 runs 14 residues. Germline trimming cut 9 bases from V and 4 bases from J; bases unmatched to any gene: 7. CDR3 region: CARRKREEYNEQFF. The CDR3 nucleotides read TGTGCCAGAAGAAAGCGGGAGGAATACAATGAGCAGTTCTTC.

Points on this clone: A junction end diverges from the germline sequence, so it may reflect a read error. The J gene is TRBJ2-5, the V gene TRBV29-1; D is unresolved. This CDR3 is built from 10 residues. Germline lookup yields CDR1 SQVTM and CDR2 ANQGSEA. The CDR3 protein is CSVDHETQYF. In nucleotides, the CDR3 is TGCAGCGTTGACCACGAGACCCAGTACTTC.

This rearrangement joins TRBV7-9 to TRBJ1-1; TRBD1 is a possible D gene (5 bases). Looked up from germline, CDR1 is SEHNR and CDR2 is FQNEAQ (reference sequence). Trimming left V 5 bases short and J 7 bases short, with 17 bases between. CDR3 length: 14 amino acids. The CDR3 spells CASSLGGGEDEAFF. In nucleotides, the CDR3 is TGTGCCAGCAGCCTCGGGGGAGGGGAGGATGAAGCTTTCTTT.

The chain is built from TRBV27 and TRBJ2-5; D unclear. Per the germline V gene, CDR1 is MNHEY and CDR2 is SMNVEV (reference sequence). The CDR3 length is 11 residues. The V end was cut by 0 bases, the J end by 4 bases, with 0 bases between. The CDR3 sequence is CASSLSETQYF. The CDR3 DNA follows: TGTGCCAGCAGTTTATCAGAGACCCAGTACTTC.

The genes are TRBV6-5 and TRBJ2-1; no clear D gene. The CDR3 covers 13 residues. The V and J ends lost 5 bases and 4 bases respectively, with 9 bases between them. CDR1 MNHEY and CDR2 SVGAGI come from the germline V gene. Written as DNA, the CDR3 is TGTGCCAGCAGTAGGGTTGGGTACAATGAGCAGTTCTTC. It translates to CASSRVGYNEQFF.

The genes are TRBV7-8 and TRBJ1-5, with D unresolved. Germline values: CDR1 SGHVS, CDR2 FQNEAQ. Between the trimmed V and J ends, which lost 1 base and 6 bases, there was a span of 16 bases. The CDR3 sequence is 16 residues long. The CDR3 coding sequence is TGTGCCAGCAGCTTAGGTGGACCTGCCGAGGGTCAGCCCCAGCATTTT. Residues: CASSLGGPAEGQPQHF.

The DNA of the CDR3 is TGCGCCAGCAGCCCCTGGGACAGCGGTCCCGAACACACTGAAGCTTTCTTT. This sequence encodes CASSPWDSGPEHTEAFF. The chain uses TRBV5-1 and TRBJ1-1; 7 bases agree with TRBD1. The ends lost 4 bases at V and 3 bases at J; junction bases unmatched: 15. The CDR3 consists of 17 residues. CDR1 and CDR2 (germline): SGHRS, YFSETQ.

There are a few counts of this clone. V usage is TRBV4-1 and J usage is TRBJ2-3; D is perhaps TRBD1 or TRBD2 (6 bases each). V was cut by 0 bases and J by 1 base, with 11 bases left in between. The V gene's germline CDR1 is MGHRA and CDR2 YSYEKL. CDR3 size: 16 residues. The CDR3 nucleotides are TGCGCCAGCAGCCAAGATGGGGGGCCCCGCACAGATACGCAGTATTTT. It codes for CASSQDGGPRTDTQYF.

The chain combines TRBV27 with TRBJ2-3; 7 bases are a match to TRBD2. The CDR3 contains 17 residues. Germline-derived CDR1 and CDR2 are MNHEY and SMNVEV (reference sequence). V was pared by 2 bases and J by 3 bases, with 11 bases of the junction left unmatched. The chain's CDR3 is CASSLIPLARITDTQYF. The CDR3 region has the DNA TGTGCCAGCAGTTTAATCCCACTAGCGAGGATAACAGATACGCAGTATTTT.

DNA for the CDR3: TGTGCCAGCAGCTTACCCGGCGGGGATACGCAGTATTTT. Translated, it gives CASSLPGGDTQYF. The chain recombines TRBV11-3 with TRBJ2-3; maybe TRBD2 (5 bases). This CDR3 spans 13 amino acids. V lost 2 bases and J lost 6, with 9 bases in between. Germline V gene sequence: CDR1 SGHNT, CDR2 YENEEA.

The V gene is TRBV27, the J gene TRBJ2-1; D is possibly TRBD2 (6 bases). The germline gives CDR1 MNHEY, CDR2 SMNVEV (reference sequence). The V gene lost 2 bases and the J gene lost 4 bases, with 12 bases spanning the gap. This CDR3 region has 15 residues. CDR3 sequence reads: CASSLGLATYNEQFF. The CDR3 DNA follows: TGTGCCAGCAGTTTAGGGCTAGCGACTTACAATGAGCAGTTCTTC.